One sample yielded the 30 T cell receptor beta chains listed below, sequenced in a study of blood T cell repertoires in COVID-19. Sequenced by immunoSEQ multiplex PCR; TCRdb stores in-frame clones only, minus some. The sample lists approximately 270,000 clones, about 80% occurring once. Input material: peripheral blood. The source of these receptors is a person between 70 and 80 years old with COVID-19, enrolled during active disease.

The gene calls are TRBV19 and TRBJ2-7; a possible D gene is TRBD1 (6 bases). Looked up from germline, CDR1 is LNHDA and CDR2 is SQIVND (reference sequence). With 6 bases removed from V and 3 bases from J, the gap between germline ends came to 9 bases. This CDR3 spans 12 amino acids. The CDR3 nucleotides are TGTGCCAGTAGGGGGGACAACTACGAGCAGTACTTC. Its protein product is CASRGDNYEQYF.

The V and J genes are TRBV7-8 and TRBJ1-1; possible D gene TRBD1, 5 bases. Deletions cut 3 bases from V and 8 bases from J, with 13 bases between. Germline CDR1 is SGHVS and CDR2 is FQNEAQ. This CDR3 is built from 13 residues. This CDR3 reads CASSLDQGREAFF. DNA of the CDR3: TGTGCCAGCAGCTTGGATCAGGGCAGAGAAGCTTTCTTT.

The V call is TRBV15, the J call TRBJ2-2, with a weak D call TRBD1 (5 bases). The CDR3 spans 14 residues. The V and J ends lost 2 bases and 4 bases respectively, with 8 bases between them. Germline CDR1 is LNHNV and CDR2 is YYDKDF (reference sequence). The CDR3 loop reads CATSRKGVTGELFF. DNA for the CDR3: TGTGCCACCAGCAGAAAAGGGGTCACCGGGGAGCTGTTTTTT.

The chain recombines TRBV7-8 with TRBJ2-5, with 8 bases aligning to TRBD2. The V gene's germline CDR1 is SGHVS and CDR2 FQNEAQ. With 8 bases clipped from V and 4 bases from J, the junction kept 15 bases outside the gene matches. CDR3 length: 16 residues. CDR3 residues: CASERIAGSTGETQYF. DNA for the CDR3: TGTGCCAGCGAGAGGATAGCGGGGAGCACGGGAGAGACCCAGTACTTC.

The chain has TRBV7-9 and TRBJ1-3; no clear D gene. CDR1 and CDR2 from the germline V gene are SEHNR and FQNEAQ (reference sequence). CDR3 size: 11 residues. The CDR3 protein is CAASSGNTIYF. In DNA form, the CDR3 reads TGTGCGGCCAGCTCTGGAAACACCATATATTTT.

The chain carries TRBV2 and TRBJ2-5; D unresolved. Deletions cut 8 bases from V and 5 bases from J, with 12 bases between. The CDR3 has 12 residues. Germline V CDR1 and CDR2: SNHLY, FYNNEI. The CDR3, as DNA: TGTGCCAGCGGCAGGAAAAGGGAGACCCAGTACTTC. It translates to CASGRKRETQYF.

This chain joins TRBV7-8 and TRBJ2-5; D is possibly TRBD1 (6 bases). Trimming took 1 base from V and 2 from J, leaving 8 bases between them. The CDR3 contains 14 residues. CDR1 is SGHVS and CDR2 is FQNEAQ in the germline V gene. In DNA form, the CDR3 reads TGTGCCAGCAGCTTAGGGACAGTACAAGAGACCCAGTACTTC. Amino acids: CASSLGTVQETQYF.

This clone turned up a few times. CDR3 loop: CASSESRVNQPQHF. The CDR3 DNA is TGTGCCAGCAGTGAATCTCGGGTTAATCAGCCCCAGCATTTT. The chain is built from TRBV2 and TRBJ1-5; D gene uncertain. The CDR3 sequence is 14 residues long. The germline V and J ends were trimmed by 2 bases and 4 bases, with 9 bases remaining between them. CDR1 SNHLY and CDR2 FYNNEI come from the germline V gene.

The chain links TRBV7-3 to TRBJ2-1, with D possibly being TRBD1 (5 bases). Germline CDR1 and CDR2: SGHTA and FQGTGA. V was clipped by 4 bases and J by 4 bases, with 11 bases between them. The CDR3 is 14 residues long. The CDR3 nucleotides read TGTGCCAGCAGCTCACCGGACAATTACAATGAGCAGTTCTTC. Amino acids: CASSSPDNYNEQFF. The variable domain in full, with the rest retrieved from reference TRBV7-3 and TRBJ2-1, is GAGVSQTPSNKVTEKGKYVELRCDPISGHTALYWYRQSLGQGPEFLIYFQGTGAADDSGLPNDRFFAVRPEGSVSTLKIQRTERGDSAVYLCASSSPDNYNEQFFGPGTRLTVL.

This chain connects TRBV5-5 to TRBJ1-3, with D unresolved. V lost 8 bases, J lost 0 bases, and 15 bases lay in between. The CDR3 extends over 15 amino acids. Germline values: CDR1 SGHKS, CDR2 YYEKEE (reference sequence). The CDR3 DNA follows: TGTGCCAGAACAAGAACAGATTACTCTGGAAACACCATATATTTT. This codes for CARTRTDYSGNTIYF. The variable domain in full, completed from reference TRBV5-5 and TRBJ1-3, reads DAGVTQSPTHLIKTRGQQVTLRCSPISGHKSVSWYQQVLGQGPQFIFQYYEKEERGRGNFPDRFSARQFPNYSSELNVNALLLGDSALYLCARTRTDYSGNTIYFGEGSWLTVV.

J is TRBJ1-5 and V is TRBV29-1, with 7 bases that match TRBD1. This CDR3 comprises 13 residues. V was pared by 5 bases and J by 5 bases, with 6 bases of the junction left unmatched. Germline V CDR1 and CDR2: SQVTM, ANQGSEA. CDR3 sequence reads: CSVTTGADQPQHF. DNA for the CDR3: TGCAGCGTTACCACAGGGGCTGATCAGCCCCAGCATTTT.

This chain uses TRBV19 with TRBJ1-5; possibly TRBD1 for D (5 bases). Germline loops: CDR1 LNHDA, CDR2 SQIVND (reference sequence). The V gene lost 4 bases and the J gene lost 2 bases, with 12 bases spanning the gap. The CDR3 consists of 15 residues. CDR3 nucleotides: TGTGCCAGTAGTAGGGGCCATGCGGGCAATCAGCCCCAGCATTTT. Translated, it gives CASSRGHAGNQPQHF.

CDR3 amino acids: CSVGLGHYEQYF. The CDR3 DNA reads as TGCAGCGTTGGGTTGGGACACTACGAGCAGTACTTC. This sequence joins TRBV29-1 and TRBJ2-7; D is possibly TRBD1 (6 bases). The germline V and J ends were trimmed by 4 bases and 3 bases, with 10 bases remaining between them. CDR3 length equals 12 residues. Looked up from germline, CDR1 is SQVTM and CDR2 is ANQGSEA.

CDR3 in amino acids: CSASWQGSPWKPDTQYF. The CDR3 coding sequence is TGCAGTGCTAGTTGGCAGGGAAGTCCCTGGAAGCCAGATACGCAGTATTTT. The rearrangement uses TRBV20-1 and TRBJ2-3; D may be TRBD1 (5 bases). V gave up 3 bases and J gave up 4 bases, with 23 bases separating them. Germline CDR1 is DFQATT and CDR2 is SNEGSKA (reference sequence). This CDR3 spans 17 amino acids.

V is TRBV6-5 and J is TRBJ2-5; the match to TRBD2 covers 9 bases. This CDR3 region has 16 residues. V was clipped by 3 bases and J by 1 base; unmatched bases: 6. Germline CDR1 and CDR2: MNHEY and SVGAGI. CDR3 DNA sequence: TGTGCCAGCAGTTATTTGAGCGGGGGGAGCCAAGAGACCCAGTACTTC. Its protein product is CASSYLSGGSQETQYF.

In DNA form, the CDR3 reads TGTGCCAGCAGCCAAGTCCGGTTCTCTGGAAACACCATATATTTT. Encoded protein: CASSQVRFSGNTIYF. The gene calls are TRBV3-1 (or the pseudogene TRBV3-2) and TRBJ1-3, with D unclear. From germline, CDR1 is LGHDT and CDR2 YNNKEL (reference sequence). The CDR3 totals 15 residues. With 1 base removed from V and 0 bases from J, the gap between germline ends came to 7 bases.

The rearrangement links TRBV19 to TRBJ1-5; the match to TRBD1 covers 8 bases. Germline CDR1 LNHDA, CDR2 SQIVND (reference sequence). CDR3 size: 15 residues. Trimming cost V 2 bases and J 4 bases; bases outside gene matches: 4. The CDR3, as DNA: TGTGCCAGTAGTATAATCGACAGGGGTAATCAGCCCCAGCATTTT. It yields the protein CASSIIDRGNQPQHF.

This sequence joins TRBV7-6 and TRBJ2-3; 10 nucleotides agree with TRBD2. The CDR3 sequence is 17 residues long. The germline gives CDR1 SGHVS, CDR2 FNYEAQ. J was trimmed by 5 bases and V by 1 base; bases with no gene match: 9. The DNA for the CDR3 is TGTGCCAGCAGCTTAGGTAGAGCGGGAGGGTACATAGATACGCAGTATTTT. Its translation: CASSLGRAGGYIDTQYF. Looking up the rest from reference TRBV7-6 and TRBJ2-3 gives the full variable domain: GAGVSQSPRYKVTKRGQDVALRCDPISGHVSLYWYRQALGQGPEFLTYFNYEAQQDKSGLPNDRFSAERPEGSISTLTIQRTEQRDSAMYRCASSLGRAGGYIDTQYFGPGTRLTVL.

J is TRBJ2-1 and V is TRBV3-1 (or the pseudogene TRBV3-2); 8 bases agree with TRBD2. CDR1 and CDR2 (germline): LGHDT, YNNKEL (reference sequence). The CDR3 consists of 14 residues. Trimming at V came to 7 bases and at J to 6 bases, leaving 8 bases not matched to a gene. In nucleotides, the CDR3 is TGTGCCAGCAACCTGGCTAGCGGGCGCAATGAGCAGTTCTTC. Residues: CASNLASGRNEQFF.

V and J are TRBV9 and TRBJ2-5; 9 bases match TRBD2. This CDR3 region has 16 residues. J lost 1 base, V lost 4 bases, and 8 bases had no gene match. The germline CDR1 and CDR2 sequences are SGDLS and YYNGEE. The CDR3 region is CASSQGAGGLQETQYF. The CDR3 nucleotides are TGTGCCAGCAGCCAAGGAGCGGGGGGCCTCCAAGAGACCCAGTACTTC. The full variable domain, rest sourced from reference TRBV9 and TRBJ2-5, is DSGVTQTPKHLITATGQRVTLRCSPRSGDLSVYWYQQSLDQGLQFLIQYYNGEERAKGNILERFSAQQFPDLHSELNLSSLELGDSALYFCASSQGAGGLQETQYFGPGTRLLVL.

This chain uses TRBV5-1 with TRBJ2-3; D not certain. This CDR3 region has 15 residues. The V end lost 3 bases, the J end lost 2 bases, and 13 bases lay between the germline ends. Germline assignment: CDR1 SGHRS and CDR2 YFSETQ. CDR3 protein: CASSSDLAVTDTQYF. DNA for the CDR3: TGCGCCAGCAGCTCCGACTTAGCCGTCACAGATACGCAGTATTTT.

This clone was counted once. The gene calls are TRBV12-3 or TRBV12-4 and TRBJ2-5; D possibly corresponds to TRBD1 (6 bases). The CDR3 extends over 13 amino acids. Trimming pared 6 bases from V and 1 base from J, leaving 9 bases between. CDR3 in amino acids: CASRQGGQETQYF. CDR3 in DNA: TGTGCCAGCAGACAAGGGGGCCAAGAGACCCAGTACTTC.

V and J are TRBV14 and TRBJ2-3; 7 bases map to TRBD1. Germline V gene lookup returns CDR1 SGHDN and CDR2 FVKESK. CDR3 length: 16 amino acids. With 0 bases clipped from V and 6 bases from J, the junction kept 9 bases outside the gene matches. CDR3 coding DNA: TGTGCCAGCAGCCAAGATAACAGGGGACGACGGGATACGCAGTATTTT. Translated, it gives CASSQDNRGRRDTQYF.

This chain joins TRBV4-2 and TRBJ1-1, with a tentative D call TRBD1 (5 bases). Trimming shortened V by 4 bases and J by 0 bases, and 9 bases separated the two germline ends. Germline V gene lookup returns CDR1 LGHNA and CDR2 YNFKEQ. The CDR3 runs to 14 residues. The CDR3 DNA follows: TGTGCCAGCAGCCTAAAGACAGTGAACACTGAAGCTTTCTTT. Protein sequence: CASSLKTVNTEAFF.

As DNA, the CDR3 is TGTGCCAGCAGTTACGAATCGGGACTAGCGGGGTACGAGCAGTACTTC. It yields the protein CASSYESGLAGYEQYF. The chain links TRBV6-2 or TRBV6-3 to TRBJ2-7; 13 bases fit TRBD2. Germline CDR1 and CDR2: MNHEY and SVGEGT. The ends lost 2 bases at V and 4 bases at J; junction bases unmatched: 5. CDR3 size: 16 residues.

The rearrangement links TRBV28 to TRBJ2-7, with 9 bases matching TRBD1. The trim removed 5 bases at V and 3 bases at J, leaving 5 bases unmatched. The CDR3 contains 14 residues. Per germline, CDR1 MDHEN and CDR2 SYDVKM. The CDR3 region is CASSHRDRDYEQYF. CDR3 nucleotides: TGTGCCAGCAGTCACCGGGACAGGGACTACGAGCAGTACTTC.

The rearrangement links TRBV28 to TRBJ2-7; tentatively, D is TRBD1 (5 bases). V lost 6 bases and J 0 bases, leaving 21 bases between the germline ends. Germline CDR1 and CDR2: MDHEN and SYDVKM. This CDR3 spans 17 amino acids. The CDR3 nucleotides read TGTGCCAGCAGGGGCTGGGTAGGGGTCCCTCTCTCCTACGAGCAGTACTTC. It translates to CASRGWVGVPLSYEQYF.

This chain uses TRBV10-3 with TRBJ2-3, with D uncertain. Germline loops: CDR1 ENHRY, CDR2 SYGVKD. The CDR3 runs 12 residues. V was shortened by 10 bases and J by 9 bases, with 17 bases between the two germline ends. This CDR3 reads CATEPDFKTQYF. DNA for the CDR3: TGTGCCACCGAGCCCGACTTCAAAACGCAGTATTTT.

The V and J genes are TRBV5-1 and TRBJ2-5; 11 positions match TRBD1. The length of the CDR3 is 15 residues. The V gene's germline CDR1 is SGHRS and CDR2 YFSETQ. V lost 4 bases to trimming and J lost 4 bases; unmatched junction nucleotides: 6. The CDR3 DNA sequence: TGCGCCAGCAGCGCGGACAGGGGGCGGCGAGAGACCCAGTACTTC. Translating gives CASSADRGRRETQYF.

This chain connects TRBV7-3 to TRBJ2-3; 8 nucleotides align to TRBD2. V shed 5 bases, J shed 4 bases, and the junction held 5 bases outside the gene matches. Germline V gene sequence: CDR1 SGHTA, CDR2 FQGTGA. The CDR3 totals 14 residues. The CDR3 sequence: CASSAGGAPDTQYF. The CDR3 DNA sequence: TGTGCCAGCAGCGCCGGGGGGGCCCCAGATACGCAGTATTTT.